Listed below are T cell receptor beta chains from one sample, sequenced in a study of blood T cells in healthy people across ages. Via MiXCR, TCRdb re-called the 5' RACE reads, giving one row per CDR3 protein. The repertoire holds about 970,000 distinct CDR3 sequences, just over 50% seen once, with 20% to 25% in the top ten. The sample comprised blood. The receptors here all came from a woman in her sixties or seventies in good health. CDR3s include the opening cysteine and the closing phenylalanine or tryptophan.

v_call,j_call,cdr3_aa
TRBV11-2,TRBJ2-1,CASSYDRVPQFF
TRBV12-3/TRBV12-4,TRBJ1-6,CASSRDSYNSPPHF
TRBV6-5,TRBJ1-4,CASSYRTGGNEKLFF
TRBV9,TRBJ1-2,CASSPGQGAWEGYTF
TRBV20-1,NA,CSASALAGGSWTYEQYF
TRBV6-5,TRBJ2-3,CASSSLGGNADTQYF
TRBV4-1,TRBJ2-7,CASSQVMVGDYEQYF
TRBV29-1,TRBJ2-7,CSVFDYEQYF
TRBV20-1,TRBJ2-7,CSARDLAGHIYEQYF
TRBV29-1,TRBJ1-3,CSVIGGFSGSSGNTIYF
TRBV20-1,TRBJ2-3,CSARGSSGSRYSTDTQYF
TRBV7-3,TRBJ2-1,CASSLQPGQSYNEQFF
TRBV12-3/TRBV12-4,TRBJ2-1,CASSALTYSYNEQFF
TRBV29-1,TRBJ2-7,CSVDPSGRNEQYF
TRBV25-1,TRBJ2-3,CASSTGGSGTQYF
TRBV12-3/TRBV12-4,TRBJ2-7,CASSWGGDYEQYF
TRBV7-2,TRBJ2-1,CASSSHPPQREVGFYNEQFF
TRBV19,TRBJ2-7,CASTSLGVPPYEQYF
TRBV7-9,TRBJ2-1,CASSLIRVPYNEQFF
TRBV28,TRBJ2-7,CASSSFPPYEQYF
TRBV12-5,TRBJ2-6,CASGLGTGGGANVLTF
TRBV20-1,TRBJ2-5,CSAGTLAGVRETQYF
TRBV29-1,TRBJ2-1,CSYQVGSRYNEQFF
TRBV6-5,NA,CASSAAMTQETQYF
TRBV7-2,TRBJ2-4,CASSSPAKNIQYF
TRBV6-1,TRBJ2-1,CASRPGLARRGSNEQFF
TRBV27,TRBJ2-7,CASSRDRGQTSVTYEQYF
TRBV6-2/TRBV6-3,TRBJ1-5,CASSAYRGGQPQHF
TRBV27,TRBJ1-6,CASSLSSLYPTSSYNSPLHF
TRBV7-2,TRBJ2-7,CASSPHIYSGIPYEQYF
TRBV7-2,TRBJ2-3,CASSLVSGLRGPYF
TRBV12-3/TRBV12-4,TRBJ1-1,CASSGTRRTEAFF
TRBV10-1,TRBJ2-5,CASSDRTGQETQYF
TRBV5-1,TRBJ1-1,CASSLAGRGGTWSMNTEAFF
TRBV12-3/TRBV12-4,TRBJ1-2,CASSVGPPAYGYTF
TRBV27,NA,CASCGGTSGTSPSEQYF
TRBV28,TRBJ2-7,CASNLLGTTYNEQYF
TRBV14,TRBJ1-4,CASSHRPATNEKLFF
TRBV29-1,TRBJ1-6,CSGVTGTASSLHF
TRBV6-1,TRBJ2-1,CASSDPRKGHNEQFF
TRBV4-2,TRBJ2-7,CASSQEWLAEQYF
TRBV6-2/TRBV6-3,TRBJ2-3,CASADTDTQYF
TRBV6-1,TRBJ2-5,CASSASVRPTLGETQYF
TRBV15,NA,CATSRHTTRGSGTYEQYF
TRBV14,TRBJ2-7,CASSQEPEFYYEQYF
TRBV12-3/TRBV12-4,TRBJ1-1,CASSLFPTEAFF
TRBV20-1,TRBJ2-1,CSARVSSGRGINEQFF
TRBV14,TRBJ2-7,CASSQTALGEQYF
TRBV7-2,TRBJ2-3,CASSLPERGKDTQYF
TRBV6-2/TRBV6-3,TRBJ2-7,CASSRPGQGIDEQYF
TRBV29-1,TRBJ2-7,CSVSRGKLYEQYF